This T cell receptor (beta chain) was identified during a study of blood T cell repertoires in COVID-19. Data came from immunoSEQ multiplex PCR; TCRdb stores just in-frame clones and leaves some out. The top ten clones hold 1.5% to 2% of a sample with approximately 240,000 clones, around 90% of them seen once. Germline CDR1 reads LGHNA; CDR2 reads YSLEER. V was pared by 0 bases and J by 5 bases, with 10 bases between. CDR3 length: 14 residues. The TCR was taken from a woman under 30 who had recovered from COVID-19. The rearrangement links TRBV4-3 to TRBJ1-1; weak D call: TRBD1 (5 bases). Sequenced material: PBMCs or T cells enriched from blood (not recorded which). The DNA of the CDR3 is TGCGCCAGCAGCCAAGATCCTAGGGGAACTGAAGCTTTCTTT. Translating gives CASSQDPRGTEAFF.